This entry lists 13 T cell receptor beta chains sequenced from one sample in a study of T cell responses to AZD1222 COVID-19 vaccine. Assay: immunoSEQ multiplex PCR; the TCRdb copy retains only in-frame clones and omits some. The repertoire holds under 200,000 clones, with 91% as singletons. The source material was peripheral blood, sampled on day 0 of AZD1222 vaccination. These receptors all come from an adult in good health.

The table lists this clone with a count of one. This chain links TRBV10-2 with TRBJ1-4; D call uncertain. Trimming left V 2 bases short and J 4 bases short, with 2 bases between. There are 12 residues in the CDR3. Germline V lookup: CDR1 WSHSY, CDR2 SAAADI. In DNA, the CDR3 is TGCGCCAGCAGTGAGGTTAATGAAAAACTGTTTTTT. Translation gives CASSEVNEKLFF.

The genes are TRBV19 and TRBJ2-1, with D possibly being TRBD2 (5 bases). CDR3 length equals 13 residues. V lost 6 bases to trimming and J lost 5 bases, with 11 bases between them. Germline lookup yields CDR1 LNHDA and CDR2 SQIVND (reference sequence). The CDR3 here is CASSSDGNNEQFF. Written as DNA, the CDR3 is TGTGCCAGTAGCTCGGACGGGAACAATGAGCAGTTCTTC.

The chain links TRBV6-5 to TRBJ2-1; D remains unclear. The V and J ends lost 4 bases and 8 bases respectively, with 9 bases between them. Per germline, CDR1 MNHEY and CDR2 SVGAGI. The CDR3 runs to 12 residues. As DNA, the CDR3 is TGTGCCAGCAGTTCCCCAGGCGATGAGCAGTTCTTC. Protein sequence: CASSSPGDEQFF.

This chain links TRBV5-1 with TRBJ2-7, with unresolved D. Between the trimmed V and J ends, which lost 4 bases and 2 bases, there was a span of 4 bases. Germline CDR1 reads SGHRS; CDR2 reads YFSETQ. The length of the CDR3 is 11 residues. The CDR3 region is CASSEAYEQYF. CDR3 in DNA: TGCGCCAGCAGCGAAGCCTACGAGCAGTACTTC.

V and J are TRBV12-3 or TRBV12-4 and TRBJ1-1; D not resolved. The CDR3 length is 13 residues. The V end was cut by 5 bases, the J end by 3 bases, with 10 bases between. The CDR3 protein is CASSAPRYTEAFF. The CDR3 DNA sequence: TGTGCCAGCAGTGCCCCGAGGTACACTGAAGCTTTCTTT.

The genes are TRBV27 and TRBJ1-1, with D maybe TRBD1 (5 bases). The CDR3 spans 14 residues. Germline V gene data show CDR1 as MNHEY and CDR2 as SMNVEV (reference sequence). Trimming shortened V by 3 bases and J by 2 bases, and 10 bases separated the two germline ends. CDR3 amino acids: CASSFGGVNTEAFF. In DNA form, the CDR3 reads TGTGCCAGCAGTTTCGGGGGTGTTAACACTGAAGCTTTCTTT.

The chain couples TRBV2 to TRBJ1-4; D unclear. Germline assignment: CDR1 SNHLY and CDR2 FYNNEI. The CDR3 has 15 amino acids. The V and J ends lost 6 bases and 0 bases respectively, with 11 bases between them. The CDR3 spells CASRVTTATNEKLFF. The CDR3, as DNA: TGTGCCAGCAGAGTTACCACGGCAACTAATGAAAAACTGTTTTTT.

This rearrangement joins TRBV4-3 to TRBJ2-3, with D possibly matching TRBD2 (6 bases). V was shortened by 4 bases and J by 2 bases, with 13 bases between the two germline ends. There are 15 residues in the CDR3. Per germline, CDR1 LGHNA and CDR2 YSLEER. The CDR3 protein is CASSRKGGDTDTQYF. The CDR3 DNA follows: TGCGCCAGCAGCCGAAAGGGAGGAGACACAGATACGCAGTATTTT.

This rearrangement joins TRBV15 to TRBJ1-4, with 7 bases aligning to TRBD1. Germline loops: CDR1 LNHNV, CDR2 YYDKDF (reference sequence). Unmatched junction bases numbered 3, after V lost 2 bases and J lost 3 bases. The CDR3 has 15 residues. The CDR3 reads CATSRRDSPNEKLFF. As DNA, the CDR3 is TGTGCCACCAGCAGACGGGACAGCCCTAATGAAAAACTGTTTTTT.

In its sample, this clone was seen once. V and J are TRBV7-9 and TRBJ2-7, with 7 bases identical to TRBD2. The CDR3 runs to 16 residues. V shed 6 bases and J 3 bases; nucleotides not matched to a gene: 14. Germline CDR1 and CDR2: SEHNR and FQNEAQ (reference sequence). In nucleotides, the CDR3 is TGTGCCAGCAGTCCCGGCGGTGGGAGGGCCTTCTACGAGCAGTACTTC. This encodes CASSPGGGRAFYEQYF.

This chain connects TRBV28 to TRBJ2-7; D is possibly TRBD1 or TRBD2 (5 bases each). The CDR3 contains 14 residues. Looked up from germline, CDR1 is MDHEN and CDR2 is SYDVKM. Trimming stripped 3 bases from V and 3 bases from J, with 12 bases between. As DNA, the CDR3 is TGTGCCAGCAGTTTCCTCGGGGCCGTCTACGAGCAGTACTTC. It yields the protein CASSFLGAVYEQYF.

This CDR3 reads CASSFSGPLNQPQHF. CDR3 nucleotides: TGTGCCAGCAGTTTTTCGGGACCCTTGAATCAGCCCCAGCATTTT. This rearrangement joins TRBV28 to TRBJ1-5; perhaps TRBD1 as D (5 bases). Germline-derived CDR1 and CDR2 are MDHEN and SYDVKM. Between the trimmed V and J ends, which lost 3 bases and 4 bases, there was a span of 13 bases. The CDR3 extends over 15 amino acids.

For the CDR3, the DNA is TGTGCCAGCGGGACCCTTGGGGACCAGCCCCAGCATTTT. This encodes CASGTLGDQPQHF. J is TRBJ1-5 and V is TRBV28, with a tentative D call TRBD1 (5 bases). Deletions cut 8 bases from V and 7 bases from J, with 15 bases between. Looked up from germline, CDR1 is MDHEN and CDR2 is SYDVKM. The CDR3 spans 13 residues. Based on the CDR3 plus reference TRBV28 and TRBJ1-5, the full variable domain is DVKVTQSSRYLVKRTGEKVFLECVQDMDHENMFWYRQDPGLGLRLIYFSYDVKMKEKGDIPEGYSVSREKKERFSLILESASTNQTSMYLCASGTLGDQPQHFGDGTRLSIL.